What follows are 23 T cell receptor beta chains derived from one specimen sequenced in a study of blood T cell repertoires in COVID-19. The method was immunoSEQ multiplex PCR; TCRdb's version includes in-frame clones alone and lacks a portion of them. This sample has about 440,000 clones; about 91% occur once, and the top ten carry approximately 12%. Sequenced input: peripheral blood. Receptors were obtained from a woman aged 50 to 60 with COVID-19, enrolled during active disease.

This chain's CDR3 is CASTLEGGALYF. CDR3 in DNA: TGCGCCAGCACCCTTGAGGGCGGGGCTCTTTACTTC. V and J are TRBV5-1 and TRBJ2-4, with a tentative D call TRBD2 (6 bases). CDR3 length: 12 amino acids. Germline values: CDR1 SGHRS, CDR2 YFSETQ. V was clipped by 6 bases and J by 16 bases, with 20 bases between them.

The V gene is TRBV10-3, the J gene TRBJ1-4, with TRBD1 as a possible D gene (5 bases). Trimming left V 8 bases short and J 5 bases short, with 12 bases between. The germline V gene has CDR1 ENHRY and CDR2 SYGVKD. The CDR3 runs 13 residues. CDR3 coding DNA: TGTGCCATCCGAAAGGCAGGGAATGAAAAACTGTTTTTT. Its translation: CAIRKAGNEKLFF.

V usage is TRBV19 and J usage is TRBJ2-2; D is unresolved. There are 17 residues in the CDR3. V was cut by 7 bases and J by 2 bases, with 20 bases left in between. Germline V gene sequence: CDR1 LNHDA, CDR2 SQIVND (reference sequence). CDR3: CASTKNTQVFNTGELFF. The CDR3 nucleotides are TGTGCCAGTACCAAGAACACGCAGGTCTTTAACACCGGGGAGCTGTTTTTT.

The genes are TRBV2 and TRBJ1-1; the D gene is possibly TRBD1 (5 bases). Germline CDR1 reads SNHLY; CDR2 reads FYNNEI. Trimming took 3 bases from V and 0 from J, leaving 8 bases between them. The CDR3 length is 14 residues. The CDR3 region is CASSDAGMNTEAFF. CDR3 nucleotides: TGTGCCAGCAGTGATGCAGGGATGAACACTGAAGCTTTCTTT.

This clone was found a few times. The rearrangement joins TRBV27 to TRBJ1-5, with D perhaps TRBD1 (6 bases). The ends were cut back, 6 bases at V and 3 bases at J, with 9 bases in the middle. This CDR3 region has 13 residues. Looked up from germline, CDR1 is MNHEY and CDR2 is SMNVEV (reference sequence). The CDR3 DNA follows: TGTGCCAGCAGACAGGGATTCAATCAGCCCCAGCATTTT. Protein sequence: CASRQGFNQPQHF.

The rearrangement links TRBV5-1 to TRBJ1-2; 9 bases fit TRBD1. With 0 bases clipped from V and 8 bases from J, the junction kept 8 bases outside the gene matches. The germline CDR1 and CDR2 sequences are SGHRS and YFSETQ. This CDR3 comprises 15 residues. The DNA for the CDR3 is TGCGCCAGCAGCTTGGAGATACAGGGGGCGGAGGGCTACACCTTC. Its translation is CASSLEIQGAEGYTF.

This clone has a count of ten or more. The J gene is TRBJ1-2, the V gene TRBV5-8; D gene uncertain. Germline values: CDR1 SGHTS, CDR2 YDEGEE. CDR3 size: 13 residues. With 4 bases removed from V and 4 bases from J, the gap between germline ends came to 11 bases. CDR3 residues: CASSRLNSYGYTF. The CDR3 nucleotides are TGTGCCAGCAGCCGGCTAAACAGCTATGGCTACACCTTC. Full variable domain (outside the CDR3, taken from reference TRBV5-8 and TRBJ1-2): EAGVTQSPTHLIKTRGQQATLRCSPISGHTSVYWYQQALGLGLQFLLWYDEGEERNRGNFPPRFSGRQFPNYSSELNVNALELEDSALYLCASSRLNSYGYTFGSGTRLTVV.

The chain combines TRBV19 with TRBJ2-7, with D maybe TRBD2 (5 bases). CDR3 size: 14 residues. Trimming stripped 0 bases from V and 4 bases from J, with 10 bases between. Looked up from germline, CDR1 is LNHDA and CDR2 is SQIVND (reference sequence). The CDR3 bases are TGTGCCAGTAGTATAGATGATTCGGGATACGAGCAGTACTTC. Translating it yields CASSIDDSGYEQYF.

The sample holds one count of this clone. V is TRBV7-8 and J is TRBJ2-7; 7 bases line up with TRBD1. The CDR3 has 15 amino acids. Germline V gives CDR1 SGHVS, CDR2 FQNEAQ. The ends lost 5 bases at V and 3 bases at J; junction bases unmatched: 10. The CDR3 protein is CASSRDWTGLYEQYF. The DNA of the CDR3 is TGTGCCAGCAGCCGAGATTGGACAGGACTCTACGAGCAGTACTTC.

The V call is TRBV5-1, the J call TRBJ2-5; no clear D gene. The ends were cut back, 2 bases at V and 2 bases at J, with 16 bases in the middle. The germline CDR1 and CDR2 sequences are SGHRS and YFSETQ. This CDR3 is 16 amino acids long. CDR3 DNA: TGCGCCAGCAGCTTACGGTTGGGTGAGGAACAAGAGACCCAGTACTTC. Translating it yields CASSLRLGEEQETQYF.

This sequence joins TRBV28 and TRBJ2-1; 8 bases agree with TRBD2. J lost 2 bases, V lost 6 bases, and 6 bases had no gene match. CDR1 and CDR2 (germline): MDHEN, SYDVKM. This CDR3 has 15 amino acids. The CDR3, as DNA: TGTGCCAGCAGAAACCCCGGGGGGGCCTACAATGAGCAGTTCTTC. The encoded protein is CASRNPGGAYNEQFF.

The chain's CDR3 is CASAVDRFIEKLFF. CDR3 DNA sequence: TGTGCCAGCGCGGTGGACAGGTTTATCGAAAAACTGTTTTTT. The V and J genes are TRBV27 and TRBJ1-4, with 7 positions matching TRBD1. The V and J ends lost 8 bases and 8 bases, in that order; junction bases with no gene match: 11. Germline V lookup: CDR1 MNHEY, CDR2 SMNVEV (reference sequence). CDR3 length equals 14 residues.

This clone was seen a single time. Other nucleotide sequences in the sample specify the same CDR3. This chain connects TRBV12-3 or TRBV12-4 to TRBJ1-2; a possible D gene is TRBD1 (5 bases). Deletions cut 1 base from V and 4 bases from J, with 7 bases between. The CDR3 contains 13 residues. The CDR3 reads CASSLEGFYGYTF. The CDR3 DNA reads as TGTGCCAGCAGTTTAGAGGGGTTCTATGGCTACACCTTC.

The chain joins TRBV27 to TRBJ2-1; 8 nucleotides agree with TRBD2. Germline-derived CDR1 and CDR2 are MNHEY and SMNVEV (reference sequence). With V trimmed by 7 bases and J by 4 bases, 6 bases remained unmatched. This CDR3 region has 14 residues. Here the CDR3 reads CASKEAGEYNEQFF. The CDR3 nucleotides are TGTGCCAGCAAAGAAGCGGGGGAGTACAATGAGCAGTTCTTC.

The gene calls are TRBV19 and TRBJ1-1, with D possibly matching TRBD1 (5 bases). CDR3 length: 13 residues. V was shortened by 8 bases and J by 1 base, with 11 bases between the two germline ends. Germline V gene sequence: CDR1 LNHDA, CDR2 SQIVND (reference sequence). This CDR3 reads CASFDRANTEAFF. The DNA for the CDR3 is TGTGCCAGTTTTGACAGAGCGAACACTGAAGCTTTCTTT.

The rearrangement uses TRBV5-1 and TRBJ2-7; 8 nucleotides line up with TRBD1. The germline CDR1 and CDR2 sequences are SGHRS and YFSETQ. This CDR3 has 14 residues. Losses at the gene ends were 0 bases for V and 2 bases for J; bases not matched to a gene: 1. The CDR3 is CASSLGGQAYEQYF. The CDR3 nucleotides are TGCGCCAGCAGCTTGGGGGGACAGGCCTACGAGCAGTACTTC.

This chain links TRBV5-4 with TRBJ1-2; D is perhaps TRBD1 (6 bases). The V gene's germline CDR1 is SGHNT and CDR2 YYREEE (reference sequence). CDR3 length: 13 residues. Deletions cut 2 bases from V and 12 bases from J, with 17 bases between. CDR3 sequence reads: CASSFTGSRPHTF. In DNA, the CDR3 is TGTGCCAGCAGCTTCACAGGGTCCCGCCCCCACACCTTC.

This chain connects TRBV6-2 or TRBV6-3 to TRBJ1-1; the D is unclear. Germline CDR1 reads MNHEY; CDR2 reads SVGEGT. Trimming removed 3 bases at V and 0 bases at J, with 11 bases between. The CDR3 loop spans 15 amino acids. CDR3 region: CASSYTQAMNTEAFF. CDR3 coding DNA: TGTGCCAGCAGTTATACCCAAGCTATGAACACTGAAGCTTTCTTT.

This rearrangement joins TRBV5-1 to TRBJ2-6, with 7 positions matching TRBD1. The CDR3 covers 17 residues. V was pared by 4 bases and J by 1 base, with 8 bases of the junction left unmatched. Per the germline V gene, CDR1 is SGHRS and CDR2 is YFSETQ. The DNA of the CDR3 is TGCGCCAGCAGCCCCGGGACAGCTATATCTGGGGCCAACGTCCTGACTTTC. This gives the protein CASSPGTAISGANVLTF. Full variable domain (rest looked up from reference TRBV5-1 and TRBJ2-6): KAGVTQTPRYLIKTRGQQVTLSCSPISGHRSVSWYQQTPGQGLQFLFEYFSETQRNKGNFPGRFSGRQFSNSRSEMNVSTLELGDSALYLCASSPGTAISGANVLTFGAGSRLTVL.

In regard to this clone: In the same sample, other DNA sequences code for this CDR3. The chain uses TRBV2 and TRBJ2-7; TRBD1 matches 10 bases. Germline-derived CDR1 and CDR2 are SNHLY and FYNNEI. The CDR3 covers 13 residues. The V gene end was trimmed by 6 bases and the J gene end by 1 base; junction bases not matched to a gene: 0. CDR3 amino acids: CASRDRGSYEQYF. CDR3 DNA: TGTGCCAGCAGGGACAGGGGGTCCTACGAGCAGTACTTC.

This clone came up a few times. J is TRBJ1-1 and V is TRBV19, with no clear D. The V gene lost 7 bases and the J gene lost 2 bases, with 14 bases spanning the gap. This CDR3 has 14 amino acids. CDR1 is LNHDA and CDR2 is SQIVND in the germline V gene (reference sequence). This CDR3 reads CASTRGGPNTEAFF. DNA for the CDR3: TGTGCCAGTACCCGGGGAGGCCCTAACACTGAAGCTTTCTTT. Full variable domain (outside the CDR3, taken from reference TRBV19 and TRBJ1-1): DGGITQSPKYLFRKEGQNVTLSCEQNLNHDAMYWYRQDPGQGLRLIYYSQIVNDFQKGDIAEGYSVSREKKESFPLTVTSAQKNPTAFYLCASTRGGPNTEAFFGQGTRLTVV.

The chain combines TRBV5-1 with TRBJ1-1; D may be TRBD1 (5 bases). The V end was cut by 7 bases, the J end by 4 bases, with 17 bases between. This CDR3 spans 14 amino acids. Germline V CDR1 and CDR2: SGHRS, YFSETQ. CDR3 nucleotide sequence: TGCGCCAGCGGCCCGGGGGGGACGGTCACTGAAGCTTTCTTT. Its protein is CASGPGGTVTEAFF. Filled out from reference TRBV5-1 and TRBJ1-1, the complete variable domain reads KAGVTQTPRYLIKTRGQQVTLSCSPISGHRSVSWYQQTPGQGLQFLFEYFSETQRNKGNFPGRFSGRQFSNSRSEMNVSTLELGDSALYLCASGPGGTVTEAFFGQGTRLTVV.

The chain couples TRBV3-1 (or the pseudogene TRBV3-2) to TRBJ1-5; the D gene is possibly TRBD1 (6 bases). The CDR3 consists of 12 residues. Germline V lookup: CDR1 LGHDT, CDR2 YNNKEL (reference sequence). Trimming removed 4 bases from V and 9 bases from J, with 10 bases in between. DNA for the CDR3: TGTGCCAGCAGCCTACAGGGTGGGCCCCAGCATTTT. It is translated as CASSLQGGPQHF.